These 32 T cell receptor beta chains were sequenced from one sample in a study of T cell responses to AZD1222 COVID-19 vaccine. Using immunoSEQ multiplex PCR, the repertoire was profiled, and TCRdb retains in-frame clones only, with some absent. Among about 150,000 clones, under 95% were seen once, and the ten largest hold less than 2%. The material was peripheral blood, obtained 28 days after the second AZD1222 dose. The origin of the receptors is an adult who received the AZD1222 COVID-19 vaccine.

This clone was recorded once. The gene calls are TRBV3-1 (or the pseudogene TRBV3-2) and TRBJ2-2; TRBD2 aligns across 8 bases. The CDR3 contains 16 residues. Germline values: CDR1 LGHDT, CDR2 YNNKEL (reference sequence). Trimming took 4 bases from V and 1 from J; bases not matched to a gene: 5. The CDR3 loop is CASSPTSVGNTGELFF. In DNA form, the CDR3 reads TGTGCCAGCAGCCCGACTAGCGTTGGGAACACCGGGGAGCTGTTTTTT.

The chain links TRBV9 to TRBJ2-7; D is undetermined. This CDR3 is 13 amino acids long. The germline gives CDR1 SGDLS, CDR2 YYNGEE. V was cut by 0 bases and J by 6 bases, with 10 bases left in between. The CDR3 loop is CASSVGLEPEQYF. The CDR3 coding sequence is TGTGCCAGCAGCGTAGGTTTGGAGCCCGAGCAGTACTTC. Full variable domain (missing parts from reference TRBV9 and TRBJ2-7): DSGVTQTPKHLITATGQRVTLRCSPRSGDLSVYWYQQSLDQGLQFLIQYYNGEERAKGNILERFSAQQFPDLHSELNLSSLELGDSALYFCASSVGLEPEQYFGPGTRLTVT.

The rearrangement links TRBV18 to TRBJ2-7; 11 bases map to TRBD2. Germline CDR1 and CDR2: KGHSH and LQKENI. This CDR3 spans 16 amino acids. V lost 0 bases, J lost 0 bases, and 1 base stayed unmatched. The CDR3 is CASSPPGLAGSYEQYF. DNA for the CDR3: TGTGCCAGCTCACCACCTGGACTAGCGGGCTCCTACGAGCAGTACTTC.

The rearrangement uses TRBV9 and TRBJ1-1; the D is unclear. Germline-derived CDR1 and CDR2 are SGDLS and YYNGEE. V lost 0 bases to trimming and J lost 3 bases, with 12 bases between them. The CDR3 is 15 residues long. The CDR3 protein is CASSVGPGWDTEAFF. DNA of the CDR3: TGTGCCAGCAGCGTAGGCCCGGGTTGGGACACTGAAGCTTTCTTT.

This chain joins TRBV7-3 and TRBJ2-5, with 10 nucleotides matching TRBD2. This CDR3 has 15 residues. With 3 bases clipped from V and 2 bases from J, the junction kept 3 bases outside the gene matches. CDR1 is SGHTA, CDR2 FQGTGA, per germline. CDR3 protein: CASSFSAGGQETQYF. CDR3 DNA: TGTGCCAGCAGCTTTTCAGCGGGAGGGCAAGAGACCCAGTACTTC.

CDR3 amino acids: CASMAPGEGYGYTF. Here the CDR3 DNA reads TGTGCCAGTATGGCGCCCGGAGAGGGCTATGGCTACACCTTC. The chain combines TRBV19 with TRBJ1-2; D not resolved. This CDR3 region has 14 residues. Trimming took 7 bases from V and 4 from J, leaving 16 bases between them. CDR1 is LNHDA and CDR2 is SQIVND in the germline V gene (reference sequence).

At least ten counts were recorded for this clone. The CDR3 DNA is TGTGCCAGCAGTGACTCTAGCGGCGGAACCGGGGAGCTGTTTTTT. It yields the protein CASSDSSGGTGELFF. This chain connects TRBV6-4 to TRBJ2-2; the D gene is possibly TRBD2 (6 bases). V was shortened by 0 bases and J by 5 bases, with 10 bases between the two germline ends. The germline CDR1 and CDR2 sequences are MRHNA and SNTAGT. This CDR3 contains 15 residues.

A note on this clone: One end of the junction does not line up with germline, which may come from a read error. The chain combines TRBV2 with TRBJ2-4, with D possibly TRBD1 on 6 matching bases. In germline, CDR1 is SNHLY, CDR2 FYNNEI. The CDR3 sequence is 14 residues long. This CDR3 is CASSEDRARNIQYF. The DNA of the CDR3 is TGTGCCAGCAGTGAAGACAGGGCCAGAAACATTCAGTACTTC.

V is TRBV4-1 and J is TRBJ2-3; TRBD1 agrees at 7 bases. V shed 2 bases and J 4 bases; nucleotides not matched to a gene: 15. Germline CDR1 and CDR2: MGHRA and YSYEKL. The CDR3 runs 18 residues. The CDR3 DNA reads as TGCGCCAGCAGCCAACCTGACAGGGCGGGCGTAGGAGCAGATACGCAGTATTTT. As protein: CASSQPDRAGVGADTQYF.

V gene TRBV25-1 combines with J gene TRBJ1-1, with D uncertain. V lost 4 bases and J lost 0, with 21 bases in between. CDR3 length: 18 residues. Germline CDR1 is MGHDK and CDR2 is SYGVNS. This CDR3 is CASSGNDKDPYMNTEAFF. The DNA for the CDR3 is TGTGCCAGCAGTGGAAATGACAAGGACCCTTATATGAACACTGAAGCTTTCTTT.

The rearrangement uses TRBV3-1 (or the pseudogene TRBV3-2) and TRBJ1-3, with D unresolved. Trimming stripped 3 bases from V and 0 bases from J, with 6 bases between. Germline-derived CDR1 and CDR2 are LGHDT and YNNKEL (reference sequence). The CDR3 loop spans 14 amino acids. The chain's CDR3 is CASSHLSSGNTIYF. CDR3 coding DNA: TGTGCCAGCAGCCATCTGAGCTCTGGAAACACCATATATTTT.

The chain joins TRBV29-1 to TRBJ2-7; TRBD2 might be the D (5 bases). The germline gives CDR1 SQVTM, CDR2 ANQGSEA. The CDR3 spans 13 residues. Trimming removed 7 bases from V and 6 bases from J, with 19 bases in between. CDR3 amino acids: CSGYLASPLEQYF. The CDR3 DNA follows: TGCAGCGGCTACCTAGCATCCCCGCTCGAGCAGTACTTC.

The rearrangement links TRBV28 to TRBJ1-1; possibly TRBD1 for D (5 bases). Germline CDR1 and CDR2: MDHEN and SYDVKM. This CDR3 spans 15 amino acids. Between the trimmed V and J ends, which lost 5 bases and 1 base, there was a span of 14 bases. The CDR3 region has the DNA TGTGCCAGCAGTCCCGTGGAGGGGAGGAACACTGAAGCTTTCTTT. Protein: CASSPVEGRNTEAFF.

The chain carries TRBV11-2 and TRBJ1-1; D uncertain. V was pared by 4 bases and J by 0 bases, with 15 bases between. CDR1 and CDR2 (germline): SGHAT, FQNNGV. This CDR3 is built from 16 residues. The CDR3 DNA reads as TGTGCCAGCAGCTGGCGGGGAGGAGGGATGAACACTGAAGCTTTCTTT. Residues: CASSWRGGGMNTEAFF.

A word on this clone: In the same sample, other DNA sequences code for this CDR3. This chain connects TRBV6-5 to TRBJ1-1, with D uncertain. Per the germline V gene, CDR1 is MNHEY and CDR2 is SVGAGI. With 0 bases removed from V and 0 bases from J, the gap between germline ends came to 5 bases. This CDR3 is built from 14 residues. CDR3 DNA: TGTGCCAGCAGTTACTCGAGGGTGAACACTGAAGCTTTCTTT. As protein: CASSYSRVNTEAFF.

This chain connects TRBV2 to TRBJ2-7, with TRBD1 as a possible D gene (5 bases). The length of the CDR3 is 11 residues. The germline V gene has CDR1 SNHLY and CDR2 FYNNEI. V was clipped by 4 bases and J by 10 bases, with 11 bases between them. The CDR3 here is CASSGQGSQYF. In DNA form, the CDR3 reads TGTGCCAGCAGTGGTCAGGGTTCCCAGTACTTC.

V gene TRBV21-1 combines with J gene TRBJ1-2; the listed D gene, TRBD1, was not tested against the DNA. TRBV21-1 is shown as a pseudogene. The CDR3 runs 15 residues. CDR3 bases: TGTGCCAGCAGCAAAGGGACACCCTACAACTATGGCTACACCTTC. Encoded protein: CASSKGTPYNYGYTF.

This rearrangement joins TRBV4-2 to TRBJ2-7; 9 nucleotides match TRBD1. The CDR3 contains 14 residues. Trimming removed 4 bases from V and 5 bases from J; junction bases left unmatched: 6. CDR1 LGHNA and CDR2 YNFKEQ come from the germline V gene. CDR3 loop: CASSLWDRDDEQYF. The CDR3 nucleotides read TGTGCCAGCAGCCTCTGGGACAGGGATGACGAGCAGTACTTC.

The table lists this clone with a count of one. The chain couples TRBV18 to TRBJ2-3; D perhaps matches TRBD1 (5 bases). Germline values: CDR1 KGHSH, CDR2 LQKENI. Trimming took 0 bases from V and 2 from J, leaving 12 bases between them. The CDR3 is made up of 16 amino acids. CDR3 sequence: CASSPPGARSTDTQYF. The CDR3 nucleotides read TGTGCCAGCTCACCACCAGGGGCGAGGTCCACAGATACGCAGTATTTT.

This chain uses TRBV28 with TRBJ1-5; TRBD1 matches 10 bases. The CDR3 is 15 residues long. The ends lost 4 bases at V and 2 bases at J; junction bases unmatched: 2. From germline, CDR1 is MDHEN and CDR2 SYDVKM. CDR3 residues: CASSWDRGGNQPQHF. The CDR3 nucleotides read TGTGCCAGCAGTTGGGACAGGGGAGGCAATCAGCCCCAGCATTTT.

The chain has TRBV5-1 and TRBJ2-5; 7 bases align to TRBD1. This CDR3 region has 13 residues. Unmatched junction bases numbered 3, after V lost 0 bases and J lost 7 bases. Germline CDR1 SGHRS, CDR2 YFSETQ. The CDR3 here is CASSLERGRTQYF. In DNA, the CDR3 is TGCGCCAGCAGCTTGGAAAGGGGGCGGACCCAGTACTTC. The full variable domain, completed using reference TRBV5-1 and TRBJ2-5, is KAGVTQTPRYLIKTRGQQVTLSCSPISGHRSVSWYQQTPGQGLQFLFEYFSETQRNKGNFPGRFSGRQFSNSRSEMNVSTLELGDSALYLCASSLERGRTQYFGPGTRLLVL.

Note on this clone: The same CDR3 arises from other DNA sequences in this sample as well. The rearrangement joins TRBV24-1 to TRBJ2-3; a possible D gene is TRBD2 (5 bases). The CDR3 is made up of 12 amino acids. V dropped 9 bases and J dropped 3 bases, with 9 bases sitting between them. From germline, CDR1 is KGHDR and CDR2 SFDVKD. CDR3 residues: CATSGGTDTQYF. CDR3 coding DNA: TGTGCCACCTCGGGCGGGACAGATACGCAGTATTTT.

The genes are TRBV12-3 or TRBV12-4 and TRBJ2-7; D is undetermined. The CDR3 is made up of 13 amino acids. Between the trimmed V and J ends, which lost 7 bases and 6 bases, there was a span of 16 bases. CDR3 residues: CASTPGPAGEQYF. The CDR3 DNA follows: TGTGCCAGCACCCCCGGGCCCGCCGGCGAGCAGTACTTC.

V gene TRBV5-4 combines with J gene TRBJ1-2, with D maybe TRBD1 (5 bases). The CDR3 runs 16 residues. Germline V gene sequence: CDR1 SGHNT, CDR2 YYREEE (reference sequence). V was shortened by 4 bases and J by 0 bases, with 16 bases between the two germline ends. CDR3 region: CASSPGGTQANYGYTF. The DNA of the CDR3 is TGTGCCAGCAGCCCCGGCGGGACTCAAGCTAACTATGGCTACACCTTC.

This sequence joins TRBV10-2 and TRBJ2-3, with D unclear. Germline values: CDR1 WSHSY, CDR2 SAAADI. This CDR3 has 13 amino acids. The V end was cut by 8 bases, the J end by 3 bases, with 12 bases between. CDR3 loop: CASAAPGTDTQYF. The CDR3 bases are TGCGCCAGCGCGGCCCCCGGAACAGATACGCAGTATTTT.

The table lists this clone with a count of one. The V and J genes are TRBV28 and TRBJ1-2, with 8 bases fitting TRBD1. V lost 1 base and J lost 7; bases outside the gene matches: 11. CDR3 length equals 16 residues. CDR1 is MDHEN, CDR2 SYDVKM, per germline. The CDR3 reads CASSLSRTGRMVGYTF. The DNA of the CDR3 is TGTGCCAGCAGTTTATCCCGGACAGGGAGGATGGTTGGCTACACCTTC.

In this sample, this clone turned up a few times. This chain uses TRBV11-2 with TRBJ1-2; TRBD1 matches at 7 bases. CDR1 is SGHAT and CDR2 is FQNNGV in the germline V gene. The CDR3 loop spans 14 amino acids. The ends lost 5 bases at V and 6 bases at J; junction bases unmatched: 9. The CDR3: CASSPVTGYNGYTF. In nucleotides, the CDR3 is TGTGCCAGCAGCCCCGTGACAGGGTATAATGGCTACACCTTC.

The chain combines TRBV7-3 with TRBJ2-3; possibly TRBD2 for D (6 bases). Per the germline V gene, CDR1 is SGHTA and CDR2 is FQGTGA. The CDR3 has 17 residues. V gave up 2 bases and J gave up 0 bases, with 15 bases separating them. The chain's CDR3 is CASSLRDSRLSTDTQYF. CDR3 DNA sequence: TGTGCCAGCAGCTTACGGGACTCCAGACTTAGCACAGATACGCAGTATTTT. Full variable domain (missing parts from reference TRBV7-3 and TRBJ2-3): GAGVSQTPSNKVTEKGKYVELRCDPISGHTALYWYRQSLGQGPEFLIYFQGTGAADDSGLPNDRFFAVRPEGSVSTLKIQRTERGDSAVYLCASSLRDSRLSTDTQYFGPGTRLTVL.

This chain's CDR3 is CASSLAWTQYF. CDR3 coding DNA: TGCGCCAGCAGCTTGGCCTGGACGCAGTATTTT. The rearrangement uses TRBV5-1 and TRBJ2-3; D is unresolved. CDR1 is SGHRS and CDR2 is YFSETQ in the germline V gene. The CDR3 runs 11 residues. Between the trimmed V and J ends, which lost 0 bases and 9 bases, there was a span of 5 bases.

V and J are TRBV10-3 and TRBJ2-3; TRBD1 is a possible D gene (5 bases). Germline loops: CDR1 ENHRY, CDR2 SYGVKD. This CDR3 has 13 amino acids. V shed 0 bases and J shed 8 bases, with 9 bases lying between them. The CDR3 reads CAISESDRGTQYF. DNA of the CDR3: TGTGCCATCAGTGAGTCGGATAGGGGTACGCAGTATTTT.

This sequence joins TRBV5-4 and TRBJ1-3; 8 bases are shared with TRBD1. V was clipped by 1 base and J by 2 bases; unmatched bases: 2. The V gene's germline CDR1 is SGHNT and CDR2 YYREEE (reference sequence). This CDR3 region has 15 residues. The CDR3 sequence: CASSLPTGAGNTIYF. For the CDR3, the DNA is TGTGCCAGCAGCTTGCCGACAGGGGCTGGAAACACCATATATTTT.

The rearrangement uses TRBV6-5 and TRBJ2-2; 9 bases map to TRBD1. The germline gives CDR1 MNHEY, CDR2 SVGAGI. The CDR3 totals 15 residues. The V and J ends lost 6 bases and 3 bases, in that order; junction bases with no gene match: 5. Here the CDR3 DNA reads TGTGCCAGCAGGAACAGGGGGCGCGACACCGGGGAGCTGTTTTTT. Protein sequence: CASRNRGRDTGELFF.